The T cell receptor beta chain described here comes from a study of blood T cells in healthy people across ages. Combining a sample-barcoded 5' primer with a J-beta primer mix, a second PCR ran for roughly 7 to 11 cycles. Carrying 12 random nucleotides, a template-switch adaptor labeled each individual cDNA molecule. TCRdb reprocessed the 5' RACE reads via MiXCR and lists one record per CDR3 protein. The table has 700,000 to 850,000 distinct CDR3 sequences, 50% to 65% seen once. Study findings and constraints: In the absence of known donor CMV status, changes in expanded clonotypes were possibly confounded.

With each sample, at least 5 micrograms of total RNA were extracted. To note about this clonotype: The antigen remains unidentified.

The clonotype was recovered from a man older than 75 in good health. The sample taken for sequencing was blood.

The CDR3 region is CASSVGGEQPQHF. Here the CDR3 DNA reads TGCGCCAGCAGCGTGGGGGGTGAGCAGCCCCAGCATTTT. The V gene is TRBV5-1, the J gene TRBJ1-5; D might be TRBD1 (5 bases). The CDR3 sequence is 13 residues long. Germline assignment: CDR1 SGHRS and CDR2 YFSETQ. Trimming cost V 4 bases and J 7 bases, with 12 bases left between them.